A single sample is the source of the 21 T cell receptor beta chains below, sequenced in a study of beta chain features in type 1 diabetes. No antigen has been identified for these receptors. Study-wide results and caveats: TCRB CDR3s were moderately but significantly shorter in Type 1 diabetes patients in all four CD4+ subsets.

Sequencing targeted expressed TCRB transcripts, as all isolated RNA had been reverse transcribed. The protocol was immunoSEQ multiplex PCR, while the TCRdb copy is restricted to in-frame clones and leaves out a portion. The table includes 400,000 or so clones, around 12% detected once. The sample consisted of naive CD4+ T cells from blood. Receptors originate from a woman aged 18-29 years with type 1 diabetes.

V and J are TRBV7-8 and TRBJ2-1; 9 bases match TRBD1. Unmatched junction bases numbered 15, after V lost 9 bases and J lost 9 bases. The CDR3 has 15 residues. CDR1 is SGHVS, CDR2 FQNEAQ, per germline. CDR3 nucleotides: TGTGCCAGTATCCTAGAGAGGGACAGGGTAGGTGAGCAGTTCTTC. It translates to CASILERDRVGEQFF.

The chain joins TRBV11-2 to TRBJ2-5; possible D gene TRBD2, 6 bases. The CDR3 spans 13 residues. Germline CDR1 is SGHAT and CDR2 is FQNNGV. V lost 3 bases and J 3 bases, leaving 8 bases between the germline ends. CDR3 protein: CASSFSGEETQYF. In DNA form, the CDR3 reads TGTGCCAGCAGCTTCTCGGGAGAAGAGACCCAGTACTTC.

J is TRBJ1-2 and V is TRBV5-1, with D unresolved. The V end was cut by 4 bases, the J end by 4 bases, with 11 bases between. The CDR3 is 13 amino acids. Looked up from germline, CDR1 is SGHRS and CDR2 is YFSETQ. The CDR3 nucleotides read TGCGCCAGCAGCGAAGCGACTCGCTATGGCTACACCTTC. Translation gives CASSEATRYGYTF.

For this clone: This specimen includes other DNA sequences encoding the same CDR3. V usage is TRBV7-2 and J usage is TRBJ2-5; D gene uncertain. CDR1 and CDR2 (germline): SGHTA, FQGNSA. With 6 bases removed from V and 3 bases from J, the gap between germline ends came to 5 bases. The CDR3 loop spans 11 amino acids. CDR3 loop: CASSPKETQYF. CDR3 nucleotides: TGTGCCAGCAGTCCCAAAGAGACCCAGTACTTC.

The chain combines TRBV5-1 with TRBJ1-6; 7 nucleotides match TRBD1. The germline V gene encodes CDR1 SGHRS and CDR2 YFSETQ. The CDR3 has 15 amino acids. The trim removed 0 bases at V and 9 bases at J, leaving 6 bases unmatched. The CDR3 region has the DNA TGCGCCAGCAGCTTGGAGGGGGCGCGGGGTTCACCCCTCCACTTT. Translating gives CASSLEGARGSPLHF.

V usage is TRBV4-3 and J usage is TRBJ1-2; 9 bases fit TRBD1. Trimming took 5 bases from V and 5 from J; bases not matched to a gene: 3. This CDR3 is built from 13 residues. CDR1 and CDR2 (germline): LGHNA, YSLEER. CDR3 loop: CASSAGTGYGYTF. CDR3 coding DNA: TGCGCCAGCAGCGCCGGGACAGGGTATGGCTACACCTTC.

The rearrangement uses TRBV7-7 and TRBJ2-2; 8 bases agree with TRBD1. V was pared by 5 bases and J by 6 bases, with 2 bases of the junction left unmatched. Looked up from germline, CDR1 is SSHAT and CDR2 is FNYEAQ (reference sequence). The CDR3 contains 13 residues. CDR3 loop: CASSQQGAGELFF. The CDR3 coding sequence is TGTGCCAGCAGCCAACAGGGGGCCGGGGAGCTGTTTTTT.

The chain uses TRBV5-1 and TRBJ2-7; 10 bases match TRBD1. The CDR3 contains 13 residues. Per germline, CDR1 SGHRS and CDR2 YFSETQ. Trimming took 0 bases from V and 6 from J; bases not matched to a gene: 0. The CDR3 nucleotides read TGCGCCAGCAGCTTGGGGGACAGGGGCGAGCAGTACTTC. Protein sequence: CASSLGDRGEQYF.

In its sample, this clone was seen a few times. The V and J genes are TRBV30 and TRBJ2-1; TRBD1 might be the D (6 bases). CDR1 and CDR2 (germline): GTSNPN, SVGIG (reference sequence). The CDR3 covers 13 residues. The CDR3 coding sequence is TGTGCGTTGGACAGCAGCTCCTACAATGAGCAGTTCTTC. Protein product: CALDSSSYNEQFF.

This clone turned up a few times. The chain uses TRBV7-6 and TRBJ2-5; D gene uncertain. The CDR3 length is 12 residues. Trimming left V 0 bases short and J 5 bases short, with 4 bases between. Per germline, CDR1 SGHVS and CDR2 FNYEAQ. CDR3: CASSLAEETQYF. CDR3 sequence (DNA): TGTGCCAGCAGCTTAGCGGAGGAGACCCAGTACTTC.

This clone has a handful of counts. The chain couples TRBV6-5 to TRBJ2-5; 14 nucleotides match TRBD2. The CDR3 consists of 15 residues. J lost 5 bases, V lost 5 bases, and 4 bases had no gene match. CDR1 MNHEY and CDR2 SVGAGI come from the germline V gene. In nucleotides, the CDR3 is TGTGCCAGCAGTCGTGGGACTAGCGGGAGTGAGACCCAGTACTTC. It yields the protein CASSRGTSGSETQYF.

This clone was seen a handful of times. CDR3: CASSAGQYQETQYF. CDR3 sequence (DNA): TGTGCCAGCAGCGCGGGACAGTACCAAGAGACCCAGTACTTC. This chain connects TRBV5-4 to TRBJ2-5; a possible D gene is TRBD1 (7 bases). The V end was cut by 4 bases, the J end by 0 bases, with 10 bases between. The CDR3 is 14 residues long. In germline, CDR1 is SGHNT, CDR2 YYREEE (reference sequence).

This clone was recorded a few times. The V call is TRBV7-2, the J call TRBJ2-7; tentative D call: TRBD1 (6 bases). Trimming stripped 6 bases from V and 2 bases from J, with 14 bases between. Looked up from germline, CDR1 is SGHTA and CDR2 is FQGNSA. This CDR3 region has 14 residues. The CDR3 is CASSTGTRTYEQYF. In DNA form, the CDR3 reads TGTGCCAGCAGTACCGGGACAAGAACCTACGAGCAGTACTTC.

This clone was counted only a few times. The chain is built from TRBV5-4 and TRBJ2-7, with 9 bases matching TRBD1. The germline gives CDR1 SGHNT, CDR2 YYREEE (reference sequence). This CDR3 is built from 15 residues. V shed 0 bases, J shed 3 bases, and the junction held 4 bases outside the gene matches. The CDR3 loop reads CASSLGGQGNYEQYF. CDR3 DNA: TGTGCCAGCAGCTTGGGCGGACAGGGGAACTACGAGCAGTACTTC. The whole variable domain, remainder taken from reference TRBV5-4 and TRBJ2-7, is ETGVTQSPTHLIKTRGQQVTLRCSSQSGHNTVSWYQQALGQGPQFIFQYYREEENGRGNFPPRFSGLQFPNYSSELNVNALELDDSALYLCASSLGGQGNYEQYFGPGTRLTVT.

The CDR3 DNA follows: TGTGCCAGCAGCGGGACTAGCGGTTACAATGAGCAGTTCTTC. Its protein product is CASSGTSGYNEQFF. The V gene is TRBV13, the J gene TRBJ2-1; 11 positions match TRBD2. V shed 5 bases, J shed 4 bases, and the junction held 1 base outside the gene matches. CDR1 and CDR2 (germline): PRHDT, FYEKMQ (reference sequence). The length of the CDR3 is 14 residues. Combining the CDR3 with reference TRBV13 and TRBJ2-1 gives the whole variable domain AAGVIQSPRHLIKEKRETATLKCYPIPRHDTVYWYQQGPGQDPQFLISFYEKMQSDKGSIPDRFSAQQFSDYHSELNMSSLELGDSALYFCASSGTSGYNEQFFGPGTRLTVL.

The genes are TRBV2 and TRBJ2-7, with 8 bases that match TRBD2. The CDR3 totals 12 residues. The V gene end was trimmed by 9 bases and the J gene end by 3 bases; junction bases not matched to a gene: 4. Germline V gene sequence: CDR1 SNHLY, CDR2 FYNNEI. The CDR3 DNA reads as TGTGCCAGAGGACTAGCAGGCTACGAGCAGTACTTC. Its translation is CARGLAGYEQYF. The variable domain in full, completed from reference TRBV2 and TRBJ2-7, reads EPEVTQTPSHQVTQMGQEVILRCVPISNHLYFYWYRQILGQKVEFLVSFYNNEISEKSEIFDDQFSVERPDGSNFTLKIRSTKLEDSAMYFCARGLAGYEQYFGPGTRLTVT.

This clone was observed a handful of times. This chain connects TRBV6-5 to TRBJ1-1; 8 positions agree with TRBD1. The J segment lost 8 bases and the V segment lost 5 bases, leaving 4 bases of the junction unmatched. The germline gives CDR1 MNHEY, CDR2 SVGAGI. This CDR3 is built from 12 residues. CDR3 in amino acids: CASSQGAGEAFF. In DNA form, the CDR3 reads TGTGCCAGCAGTCAGGGGGCGGGAGAAGCTTTCTTT.

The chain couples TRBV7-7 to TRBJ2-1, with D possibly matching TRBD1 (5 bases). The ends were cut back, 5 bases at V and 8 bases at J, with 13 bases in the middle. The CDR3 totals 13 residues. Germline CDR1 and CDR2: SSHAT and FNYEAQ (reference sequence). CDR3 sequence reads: CASSPQGYHEQFF. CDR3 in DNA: TGTGCCAGCAGCCCCCAGGGCTATCATGAGCAGTTCTTC.

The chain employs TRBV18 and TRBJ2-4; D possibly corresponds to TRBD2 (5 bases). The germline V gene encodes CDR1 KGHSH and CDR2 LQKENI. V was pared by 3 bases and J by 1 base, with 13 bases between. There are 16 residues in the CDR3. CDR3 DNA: TGTGCCAGCTCACCCAAGAACCGAGGGGCCAAAAACATTCAGTACTTC. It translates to CASSPKNRGAKNIQYF.

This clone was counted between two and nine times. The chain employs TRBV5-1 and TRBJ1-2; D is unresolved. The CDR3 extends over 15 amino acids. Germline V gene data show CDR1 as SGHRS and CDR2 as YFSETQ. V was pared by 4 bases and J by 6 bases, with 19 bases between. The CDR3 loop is CASSAAGRPNDGYTF. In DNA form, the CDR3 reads TGCGCCAGCAGCGCCGCAGGCCGACCTAATGATGGCTACACCTTC. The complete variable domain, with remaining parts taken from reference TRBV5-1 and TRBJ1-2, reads KAGVTQTPRYLIKTRGQQVTLSCSPISGHRSVSWYQQTPGQGLQFLFEYFSETQRNKGNFPGRFSGRQFSNSRSEMNVSTLELGDSALYLCASSAAGRPNDGYTFGSGTRLTVV.

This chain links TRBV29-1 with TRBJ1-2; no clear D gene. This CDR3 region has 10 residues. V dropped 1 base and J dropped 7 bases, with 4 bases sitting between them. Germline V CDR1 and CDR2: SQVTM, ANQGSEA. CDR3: CSVEGGGYTF. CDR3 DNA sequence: TGCAGCGTTGAAGGAGGTGGCTACACCTTC.